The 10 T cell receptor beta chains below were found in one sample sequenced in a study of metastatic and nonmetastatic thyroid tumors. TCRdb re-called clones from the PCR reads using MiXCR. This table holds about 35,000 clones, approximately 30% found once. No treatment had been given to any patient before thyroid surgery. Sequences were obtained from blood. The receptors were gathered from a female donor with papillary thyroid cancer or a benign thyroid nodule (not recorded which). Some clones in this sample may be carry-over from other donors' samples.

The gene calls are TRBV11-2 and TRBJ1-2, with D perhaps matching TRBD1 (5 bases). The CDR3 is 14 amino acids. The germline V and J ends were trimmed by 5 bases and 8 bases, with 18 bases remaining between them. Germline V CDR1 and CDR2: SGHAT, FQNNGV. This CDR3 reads CASSTKPGTVGYTF. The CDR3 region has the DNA TGTGCCAGCAGCACAAAGCCCGGGACCGTAGGCTACACCTTC.

The CDR3 loop is CASSQAVDANEKLFF. The CDR3 DNA reads TGTGCCAGCAGCCAGGCCGTGGACGCTAATGAAAAACTGTTTTTT. The rearrangement links TRBV5-5 to TRBJ1-4; D is ambiguous. The germline gives CDR1 SGHKS, CDR2 YYEKEE (reference sequence). V was cut by 4 bases and J by 3 bases, with 13 bases left in between. The length of the CDR3 is 15 residues. The whole variable domain, remainder taken from reference TRBV5-5 and TRBJ1-4, is DAGVTQSPTHLIKTRGQQVTLRCSPISGHKSVSWYQQVLGQGPQFIFQYYEKEERGRGNFPDRFSARQFPNYSSELNVNALLLGDSALYLCASSQAVDANEKLFFGSGTQLSVL.

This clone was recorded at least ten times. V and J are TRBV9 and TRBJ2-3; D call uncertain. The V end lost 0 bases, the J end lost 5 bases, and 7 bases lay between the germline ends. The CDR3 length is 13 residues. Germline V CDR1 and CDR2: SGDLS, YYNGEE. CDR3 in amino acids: CASSVGSQDTQYF. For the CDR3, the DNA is TGTGCCAGCAGCGTAGGGTCTCAAGATACGCAGTATTTT.

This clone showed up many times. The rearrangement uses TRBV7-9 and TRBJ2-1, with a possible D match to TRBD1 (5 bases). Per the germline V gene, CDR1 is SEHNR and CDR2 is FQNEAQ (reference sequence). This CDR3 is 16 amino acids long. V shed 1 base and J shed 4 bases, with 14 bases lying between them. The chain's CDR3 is CASSLDRTPPYNEQFF. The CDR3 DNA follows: TGTGCCAGCAGCTTAGATAGGACACCTCCTTACAATGAGCAGTTCTTC.

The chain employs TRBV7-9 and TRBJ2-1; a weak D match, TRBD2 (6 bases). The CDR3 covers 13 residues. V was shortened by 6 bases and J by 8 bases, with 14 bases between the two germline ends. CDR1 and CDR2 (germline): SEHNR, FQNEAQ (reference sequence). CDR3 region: CASSKLAGHEQFF. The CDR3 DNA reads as TGTGCCAGCAGTAAATTGGCGGGGCATGAGCAGTTCTTC.

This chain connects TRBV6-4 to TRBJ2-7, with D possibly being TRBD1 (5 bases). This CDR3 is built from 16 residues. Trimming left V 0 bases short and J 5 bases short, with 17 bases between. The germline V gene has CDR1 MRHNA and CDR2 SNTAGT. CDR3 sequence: CASSDSGTIWGNEQYF. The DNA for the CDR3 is TGTGCCAGCAGTGACTCCGGAACGATATGGGGCAACGAGCAGTACTTC.

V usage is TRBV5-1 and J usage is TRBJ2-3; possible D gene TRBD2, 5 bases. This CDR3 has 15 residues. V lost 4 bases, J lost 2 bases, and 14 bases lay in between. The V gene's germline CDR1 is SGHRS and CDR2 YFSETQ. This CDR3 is CASSPGSGITDTQYF. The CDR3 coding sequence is TGCGCCAGCAGCCCGGGGTCGGGGATCACAGATACGCAGTATTTT.

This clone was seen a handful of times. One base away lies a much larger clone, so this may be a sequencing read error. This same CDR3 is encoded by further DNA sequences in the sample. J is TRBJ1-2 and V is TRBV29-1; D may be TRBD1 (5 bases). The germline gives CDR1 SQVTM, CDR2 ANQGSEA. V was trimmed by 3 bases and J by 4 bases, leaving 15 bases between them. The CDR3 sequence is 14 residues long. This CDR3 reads CSVDGQGVGYGYTF. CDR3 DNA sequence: TGCAGCGTTGACGGTCAGGGCGTCGGCTATGGCTACACCTTC.

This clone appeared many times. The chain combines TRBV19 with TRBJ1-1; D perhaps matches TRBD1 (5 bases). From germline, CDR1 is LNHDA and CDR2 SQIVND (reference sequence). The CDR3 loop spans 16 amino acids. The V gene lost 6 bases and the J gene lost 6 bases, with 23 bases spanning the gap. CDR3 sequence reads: CASRIGTGAPGAEAFF. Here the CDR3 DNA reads TGTGCCAGTAGAATTGGGACCGGGGCCCCCGGGGCTGAAGCTTTCTTT.

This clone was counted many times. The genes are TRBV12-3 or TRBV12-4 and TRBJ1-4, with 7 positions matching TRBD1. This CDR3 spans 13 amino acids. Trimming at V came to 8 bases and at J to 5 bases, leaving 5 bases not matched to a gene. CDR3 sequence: CASGPTGNEKLFF. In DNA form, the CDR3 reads TGTGCCAGCGGGCCGACAGGGAATGAAAAACTGTTTTTT.